The next 27 T cell receptor beta chains were all read from a single sample in a study of blood T cell repertoires in COVID-19. TCRdb keeps only in-frame clones here, not all; method: immunoSEQ multiplex PCR. Of some 350,000 clones in the sample, approximately 87% are singletons; the top ten hold just under 6.5%. The sample consisted of peripheral blood. All receptors come from a woman between 50 and 59 years old with COVID-19, enrolled during active disease.

The genes are TRBV11-2 and TRBJ2-3; D perhaps matches TRBD1 (6 bases). Germline V gene data show CDR1 as SGHAT and CDR2 as FQNNGV. CDR3 length: 15 residues. The V gene lost 3 bases and the J gene lost 2 bases, with 12 bases spanning the gap. The CDR3 reads CASSFFRGVTDTQYF. The CDR3 DNA follows: TGTGCCAGCAGCTTCTTCAGGGGCGTCACAGATACGCAGTATTTT.

The chain combines TRBV4-1 with TRBJ2-2; 10 bases agree with TRBD2. Germline V gene lookup returns CDR1 MGHRA and CDR2 YSYEKL. The CDR3 has 19 residues. V was pared by 4 bases and J by 6 bases, with 17 bases of the junction left unmatched. The CDR3 protein is CASSRKTGAGGPFPGELFF. For the CDR3, the DNA is TGCGCCAGCAGCCGCAAAACTGGAGCGGGAGGGCCCTTTCCCGGGGAGCTGTTTTTT.

V usage is TRBV20-1 and J usage is TRBJ1-2; D is ambiguous. Germline CDR1 is DFQATT and CDR2 is SNEGSKA (reference sequence). The germline V and J ends were trimmed by 5 bases and 7 bases, with 20 bases remaining between them. The CDR3 length is 14 residues. The CDR3 loop reads CSARGGSKSGGYTF. The CDR3 coding sequence is TGCAGTGCTCGTGGAGGGTCGAAATCCGGTGGCTACACCTTC.

With regard to this clone: An end of the junction does not agree with germline; a read error may underlie this. The chain is built from TRBV5-6 and TRBJ1-1, with TRBD1 identical over 10 bases. Germline V CDR1 and CDR2: SGHDT, YYEEEE. This CDR3 has 17 amino acids. This CDR3 is CASSLDRQGAWSTEAFF. The CDR3 nucleotides read TGTGCCAGCAGTTTGGACCGACAGGGGGCATGGAGCACTGAAGCTTTCTTT.

The chain combines TRBV27 with TRBJ2-7; D not resolved. Germline V gives CDR1 MNHEY, CDR2 SMNVEV (reference sequence). The CDR3 covers 13 residues. Between the trimmed V and J ends, which lost 3 bases and 1 base, there was a span of 7 bases. The CDR3 loop reads CASSLRRSYEQYF. As DNA, the CDR3 is TGTGCCAGCAGTTTGCGCAGGTCCTACGAGCAGTACTTC.

V and J are TRBV18 and TRBJ1-1, with 7 bases fitting TRBD1. The ends lost 3 bases at V and 5 bases at J; junction bases unmatched: 9. The CDR3 is made up of 15 amino acids. CDR1 and CDR2 from the germline V gene are KGHSH and LQKENI. CDR3 coding DNA: TGTGCCAGCTCACCGTCGACAGGGCGATCGACTGAAGCTTTCTTT. Protein product: CASSPSTGRSTEAFF.

V gene TRBV10-3 combines with J gene TRBJ2-7, with TRBD1 matching 9 bases. The CDR3 loop spans 13 amino acids. Looked up from germline, CDR1 is ENHRY and CDR2 is SYGVKD. The trim removed 11 bases at V and 3 bases at J, leaving 8 bases unmatched. CDR3 bases: TGTGCCCTTTCGACAGGGGGAGTCTACGAGCAGTACTTC. Protein: CALSTGGVYEQYF.

The chain carries TRBV4-3 and TRBJ2-2; 12 bases line up with TRBD2. Germline CDR1 reads LGHNA; CDR2 reads YSLEER. V lost 4 bases and J lost 0; bases outside the gene matches: 12. The CDR3 has 20 residues. The CDR3 DNA is TGCGCCAGCAGCCTCAAACCCGGGACTAGCGGGCTTGCGAACACCGGGGAGCTGTTTTTT. Protein sequence: CASSLKPGTSGLANTGELFF.

This clone was detected a few times. This chain joins TRBV3-1 (or the pseudogene TRBV3-2) and TRBJ1-5; D is ambiguous. CDR1 and CDR2 from the germline V gene are LGHDT and YNNKEL (reference sequence). The CDR3 length is 14 residues. The V gene lost 1 base and the J gene lost 0 bases, with 4 bases spanning the gap. The CDR3 protein is CASSQVYSNQPQHF. The CDR3 nucleotides read TGTGCCAGCAGCCAAGTCTATAGCAATCAGCCCCAGCATTTT.

The chain is built from TRBV7-9 and TRBJ2-1; 8 bases are a match to TRBD1. V was clipped by 4 bases and J by 5 bases; unmatched bases: 7. CDR1 SEHNR and CDR2 FQNEAQ come from the germline V gene (reference sequence). There are 15 residues in the CDR3. CDR3 in DNA: TGTGCCAGCAGCTCCCGACAGGGGCCCGACAATGAGCAGTTCTTC. This encodes CASSSRQGPDNEQFF.

V usage is TRBV14 and J usage is TRBJ2-1, with 10 bases that match TRBD2. The CDR3 has 15 amino acids. Unmatched junction bases numbered 3, after V lost 1 base and J lost 6 bases. Germline-derived CDR1 and CDR2 are SGHDN and FVKESK. The CDR3 loop reads CASSQVLAGANEQFF. The DNA of the CDR3 is TGTGCCAGCAGCCAAGTCCTAGCGGGAGCCAATGAGCAGTTCTTC.

The chain couples TRBV28 to TRBJ1-1; the D gene is possibly TRBD1 (6 bases). CDR3 size: 14 residues. Germline V gives CDR1 MDHEN, CDR2 SYDVKM. V lost 5 bases, J lost 4 bases, and 14 bases lay in between. As DNA, the CDR3 is TGTGCCAGCAGTGGAATCAGGGGCGGCACTGAAGCTTTCTTT. Its protein is CASSGIRGGTEAFF.

This chain joins TRBV11-2 and TRBJ2-7; a possible D gene is TRBD2 (7 bases). The CDR3 is made up of 15 amino acids. Germline lookup yields CDR1 SGHAT and CDR2 FQNNGV. V shed 5 bases and J shed 7 bases, with 21 bases lying between them. In DNA, the CDR3 is TGTGCCAGCAGCACCTGGACGCCTAAGGGGGGGGAGCAGTACTTC. It is translated as CASSTWTPKGGEQYF.

The V call is TRBV18, the J call TRBJ1-5, with 11 bases matching TRBD1. V shed 3 bases and J 6 bases; nucleotides not matched to a gene: 7. This CDR3 region has 16 residues. In germline, CDR1 is KGHSH, CDR2 LQKENI. CDR3 nucleotide sequence: TGTGCCAGCTCACCTCGGGGGGACAGGGGGGTTCAGCCCCAGCATTTT. It encodes CASSPRGDRGVQPQHF.

In regard to this clone: This sample also contains other DNA sequences that code for the same CDR3. The rearrangement links TRBV10-1 to TRBJ2-1; 9 bases agree with TRBD2. The V gene's germline CDR1 is WNHNN and CDR2 SYGVQD (reference sequence). CDR3 length: 18 residues. With 0 bases clipped from V and 3 bases from J, the junction kept 9 bases outside the gene matches. CDR3 region: CASSESAGGPFFYNEQFF. The CDR3 DNA sequence: TGCGCCAGCAGTGAGTCTGCGGGAGGGCCTTTTTTCTACAATGAGCAGTTCTTC.

V and J are TRBV5-1 and TRBJ2-1; 11 bases are shared with TRBD2. V lost 4 bases and J lost 6; bases outside the gene matches: 9. Germline V gene lookup returns CDR1 SGHRS and CDR2 YFSETQ. There are 16 residues in the CDR3. The CDR3 region is CASSPQGLAEGNEQFF. The DNA for the CDR3 is TGCGCCAGCAGCCCTCAGGGACTAGCGGAAGGCAATGAGCAGTTCTTC.

The chain carries TRBV6-4 and TRBJ2-1; TRBD2 matches at 11 bases. This CDR3 has 16 amino acids. Germline lookup yields CDR1 MRHNA and CDR2 SNTAGT. With V trimmed by 4 bases and J by 2 bases, 4 bases remained unmatched. CDR3 residues: CASSATSGSPYNEQFF. The CDR3 DNA is TGTGCCAGCAGTGCAACTAGCGGGAGCCCCTACAATGAGCAGTTCTTC.

The V gene is TRBV19, the J gene TRBJ1-4; TRBD1 might be the D (6 bases). This CDR3 is 13 amino acids long. CDR1 is LNHDA, CDR2 SQIVND, per germline (reference sequence). Trimming removed 6 bases at V and 7 bases at J, with 12 bases between. The CDR3 DNA is TGTGCCAGTAGGCTTGGACAGCTTGAAAAACTGTTTTTT. Its translation: CASRLGQLEKLFF.

This chain joins TRBV6-1 and TRBJ1-4, with D perhaps matching TRBD1 (5 bases). The length of the CDR3 is 14 residues. From germline, CDR1 is MNHNS and CDR2 SASEGT. V was trimmed by 3 bases and J by 5 bases, leaving 10 bases between them. Here the CDR3 DNA reads TGTGCCAGCAGTGAGTGGAAGGGGAATGAAAAACTGTTTTTT. Its protein is CASSEWKGNEKLFF.

The V and J genes are TRBV30 and TRBJ1-1, with TRBD1 matching 9 bases. Germline loops: CDR1 GTSNPN, CDR2 SVGIG (reference sequence). The CDR3 has 16 amino acids. The V segment lost 8 bases and the J segment 0 bases; nucleotides outside the gene matches: 13. The CDR3 sequence is CALTGGATGVNTEAFF. CDR3 DNA: TGTGCCCTAACAGGGGGCGCGACGGGGGTGAACACTGAAGCTTTCTTT.

V usage is TRBV9 and J usage is TRBJ1-3; 8 positions match TRBD1. The CDR3 consists of 16 residues. CDR1 is SGDLS and CDR2 is YYNGEE in the germline V gene. V was pared by 3 bases and J by 0 bases, with 5 bases of the junction left unmatched. The CDR3 loop reads CASSGTGMYSGNTIYF. CDR3 bases: TGTGCCAGCAGCGGGACAGGGATGTACTCTGGAAACACCATATATTTT.

V gene TRBV30 combines with J gene TRBJ1-2, with a tentative D call TRBD1 (6 bases). The germline CDR1 and CDR2 sequences are GTSNPN and SVGIG (reference sequence). This CDR3 has 13 amino acids. V was trimmed by 3 bases and J by 4 bases, leaving 12 bases between them. The CDR3 region is CAWRMGRGYGYTF. The CDR3 DNA reads as TGTGCCTGGAGAATGGGCAGGGGCTATGGCTACACCTTC. Together with reference TRBV30 and TRBJ1-2, the CDR3 gives the full variable domain: SQTIHQWPATLVQPVGSPLSLECTVEGTSNPNLYWYRQAAGRGLQLLFYSVGIGQISSEVPQNLSASRPQDRQFILSSKKLLLSDSGFYLCAWRMGRGYGYTFGSGTRLTVV.

The chain is built from TRBV11-2 and TRBJ1-5; no reliable D call. Germline V lookup: CDR1 SGHAT, CDR2 FQNNGV. With 0 bases removed from V and 5 bases from J, the gap between germline ends came to 5 bases. The CDR3 consists of 13 residues. The CDR3 loop is CASSLEEDQPQHF. The CDR3, as DNA: TGTGCCAGCAGCTTAGAAGAGGATCAGCCCCAGCATTTT.

The chain has TRBV18 and TRBJ1-2, with a possible D match to TRBD1 (5 bases). The germline V and J ends were trimmed by 2 bases and 1 base, with 14 bases remaining between them. Germline assignment: CDR1 KGHSH and CDR2 LQKENI. The CDR3 spans 16 residues. CDR3 sequence: CASSPMSQGFNYGYTF. The CDR3 nucleotides read TGTGCCAGCTCACCAATGTCTCAGGGTTTTAACTATGGCTACACCTTC.

J is TRBJ1-5 and V is TRBV7-8; the D is unclear. V dropped 5 bases and J dropped 0 bases, with 17 bases sitting between them. The CDR3 is made up of 17 amino acids. The germline gives CDR1 SGHVS, CDR2 FQNEAQ. The DNA of the CDR3 is TGTGCCAGCAGCCCTACCATTACAGATTATAGCAATCAGCCCCAGCATTTT. Protein product: CASSPTITDYSNQPQHF.

CDR3 loop: CASSQVSGNTEAFF. The CDR3 DNA reads TGTGCCAGCAGCCAAGTATCCGGGAACACTGAAGCTTTCTTT. The chain couples TRBV3-1 (or the pseudogene TRBV3-2) to TRBJ1-1, with D unresolved. CDR1 and CDR2 (germline): LGHDT, YNNKEL (reference sequence). This CDR3 spans 14 amino acids. V lost 1 base and J lost 1, with 7 bases in between.

The V call is TRBV5-1, the J call TRBJ1-1; D gene ambiguous. From germline, CDR1 is SGHRS and CDR2 YFSETQ. CDR3 size: 12 residues. V lost 2 bases and J 5 bases, leaving 7 bases between the germline ends. The CDR3 coding sequence is TGCGCCAGCAGCTTTCGAGGGACTGAAGCTTTCTTT. This translates into CASSFRGTEAFF.